Given below is one T cell receptor (beta chain) in context. This CDR3 spans 15 amino acids. Germline CDR1 reads SNHLY; CDR2 reads FYNNEI. The V end was cut by 6 bases, the J end by 2 bases, with 16 bases between. PCR amplification relied on 60 Vbeta primers (plus 13 Jbeta primers). The table came from immunoSEQ multiplex PCR; TCRdb's copy has only in-frame clones and leaves some out. The repertoire holds approximately 190,000 clones, around 82% seen once, with roughly an eighth in the top ten. The data were taken from a study of cytomegalovirus exposure and HLA in healthy donors. Nominally healthy donors provided the samples, though records likely missed some immune exposures.

The V and J genes are TRBV2 and TRBJ1-1; D may be TRBD1 (5 bases). The clonotype originates from a young woman in good health and CMV-seropositive. The sample comprised PBMCs. In DNA form, the CDR3 reads TGTGCCAGCAGATTACAGGTCCCTCGAAACACTGAAGCTTTCTTT. The encoded protein is CASRLQVPRNTEAFF.